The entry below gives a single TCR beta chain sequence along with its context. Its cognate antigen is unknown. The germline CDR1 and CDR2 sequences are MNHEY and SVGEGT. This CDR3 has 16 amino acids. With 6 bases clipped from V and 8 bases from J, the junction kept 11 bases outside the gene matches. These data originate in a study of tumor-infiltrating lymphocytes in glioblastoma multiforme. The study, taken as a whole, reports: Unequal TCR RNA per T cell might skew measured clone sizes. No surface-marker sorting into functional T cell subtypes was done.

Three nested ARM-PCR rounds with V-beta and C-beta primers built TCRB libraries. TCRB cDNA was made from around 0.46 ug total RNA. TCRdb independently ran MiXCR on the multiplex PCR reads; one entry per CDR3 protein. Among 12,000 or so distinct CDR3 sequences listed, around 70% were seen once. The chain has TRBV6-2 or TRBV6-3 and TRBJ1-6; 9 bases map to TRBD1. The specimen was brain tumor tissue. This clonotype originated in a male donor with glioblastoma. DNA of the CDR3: TGTGCCAGCAGCTCTCCGCCGGACAGGGGAGATTCACCCCTCCACTTT. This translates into CASSSPPDRGDSPLHF.